The 32 T cell receptor beta chains listed next were all sequenced from one sample in a study of cytomegalovirus exposure and HLA in healthy donors. Measured with immunoSEQ multiplex PCR; TCRdb has only the in-frame clones, and not every one. This repertoire shows around 150,000 clones, around four fifths found once; its top ten account for 30%. Input material: PBMCs. The receptors stem from a young man in good health and CMV-seropositive.

V gene TRBV19 combines with J gene TRBJ1-2; 11 bases line up with TRBD1. The CDR3 totals 14 residues. Unmatched junction bases numbered 4, after V lost 3 bases and J lost 7 bases. Looked up from germline, CDR1 is LNHDA and CDR2 is SQIVND (reference sequence). The CDR3 region is CASSMGQGVFGYTF. The CDR3 bases are TGTGCCAGTAGTATGGGACAGGGGGTTTTTGGCTACACCTTC.

The genes are TRBV29-1 and TRBJ1-1, with 7 bases aligning to TRBD1. V was pared by 8 bases and J by 1 base, with 7 bases of the junction left unmatched. CDR1 SQVTM and CDR2 ANQGSEA come from the germline V gene. The CDR3 spans 13 residues. This CDR3 is CSTSRGRNTEAFF. Written as DNA, the CDR3 is TGCAGCACCTCCAGGGGGAGGAACACTGAAGCTTTCTTT.

The V call is TRBV11-3, the J call TRBJ2-5; 11 nucleotides align to TRBD2. CDR1 is SGHNT and CDR2 is YENEEA in the germline V gene. The CDR3 length is 16 residues. With 5 bases clipped from V and 7 bases from J, the junction kept 12 bases outside the gene matches. The CDR3 nucleotides are TGTGCCAGCAGCACTTCCTCGACTAGCGGGGAGGGGACCCAGTACTTC. This gives the protein CASSTSSTSGEGTQYF.

The chain carries TRBV6-1 and TRBJ1-3; D is possibly TRBD1 (5 bases). With 8 bases removed from V and 4 bases from J, the gap between germline ends came to 9 bases. Germline V gives CDR1 MNHNS, CDR2 SASEGT. The CDR3 length is 12 residues. The CDR3 sequence is CASQGFGNTIYF. The CDR3 bases are TGTGCCAGCCAGGGTTTCGGAAACACCATATATTTT.

In nucleotides, the CDR3 is TGTGCCAGCGTTGGAGTAAGCCAAGAGACCCAGTACTTC. Residues: CASVGVSQETQYF. The chain carries TRBV11-2 and TRBJ2-5, with D unresolved. The CDR3 has 13 residues. Looked up from germline, CDR1 is SGHAT and CDR2 is FQNNGV. Trimming took 8 bases from V and 1 from J, leaving 11 bases between them.

CDR3 residues: CSARRWTSPTDTQYF. Here the CDR3 DNA reads TGCAGCGCCCGGAGGTGGACTAGCCCCACAGATACGCAGTATTTT. The chain couples TRBV29-1 to TRBJ2-3; 8 bases are a match to TRBD2. V was pared by 7 bases and J by 2 bases, with 11 bases of the junction left unmatched. The CDR3 consists of 15 residues. The germline V gene encodes CDR1 SQVTM and CDR2 ANQGSEA.

The rearrangement uses TRBV27 and TRBJ2-5, with a weak D call TRBD2 (6 bases). Germline V gene sequence: CDR1 MNHEY, CDR2 SMNVEV (reference sequence). Trimming shortened V by 2 bases and J by 1 base, and 8 bases separated the two germline ends. The CDR3 runs to 14 residues. As DNA, the CDR3 is TGTGCCAGCAGTTTAAACGGGGGCCAAGAGACCCAGTACTTC. As protein: CASSLNGGQETQYF.

The genes are TRBV28 and TRBJ2-7; D possibly corresponds to TRBD1 (5 bases). V was pared by 7 bases and J by 3 bases, with 19 bases between. The CDR3 totals 15 residues. Germline CDR1 MDHEN, CDR2 SYDVKM. The CDR3 loop reads CASTKRSGADYEQYF. CDR3 nucleotide sequence: TGTGCCAGCACCAAGCGTTCTGGGGCGGACTACGAGCAGTACTTC. Variable domain in full (rest from reference TRBV28 and TRBJ2-7): DVKVTQSSRYLVKRTGEKVFLECVQDMDHENMFWYRQDPGLGLRLIYFSYDVKMKEKGDIPEGYSVSREKKERFSLILESASTNQTSMYLCASTKRSGADYEQYFGPGTRLTVT.

This chain uses TRBV4-1 with TRBJ2-3, with 7 bases aligning to TRBD2. CDR3 length equals 18 residues. J was trimmed by 0 bases and V by 4 bases; bases with no gene match: 13. Germline V gene data show CDR1 as MGHRA and CDR2 as YSYEKL. CDR3 in DNA: TGCGCCAGCAGCCCCTCTATCGGGAGGATTACTAGCACAGATACGCAGTATTTT. Translating it yields CASSPSIGRITSTDTQYF.

This rearrangement joins TRBV5-1 to TRBJ2-3; 12 bases match TRBD2. Germline assignment: CDR1 SGHRS and CDR2 YFSETQ. The CDR3 is 18 amino acids. The V segment lost 0 bases and the J segment 4 bases; nucleotides outside the gene matches: 9. This CDR3 is CASSLARTSGEIADTQYF. CDR3 nucleotide sequence: TGCGCCAGCAGCTTGGCCAGGACTAGCGGGGAGATCGCAGATACGCAGTATTTT.

The chain joins TRBV27 to TRBJ2-3; 7 bases are a match to TRBD2. Trimming at V came to 6 bases and at J to 1 base, leaving 10 bases not matched to a gene. The CDR3 is 16 amino acids. The germline V gene has CDR1 MNHEY and CDR2 SMNVEV (reference sequence). CDR3 amino acids: CASRNLAGRRTDTQYF. CDR3 nucleotide sequence: TGTGCCAGCAGGAACTTAGCGGGCCGACGCACAGATACGCAGTATTTT.

The chain has TRBV5-4 and TRBJ1-1; 9 nucleotides align to TRBD1. This CDR3 is 19 amino acids long. Germline CDR1 is SGHNT and CDR2 is YYREEE (reference sequence). J was trimmed by 0 bases and V by 3 bases; bases with no gene match: 15. The CDR3 reads CASSSSRDRVVRMNTEAFF. The CDR3 DNA follows: TGTGCCAGCAGCTCCTCCCGGGACAGGGTAGTAAGGATGAACACTGAAGCTTTCTTT.

This clone was counted between two and nine times. V and J are TRBV5-1 and TRBJ2-7; D is undetermined. This CDR3 region has 13 residues. Trimming removed 4 bases at V and 3 bases at J, with 11 bases between. From germline, CDR1 is SGHRS and CDR2 YFSETQ. The CDR3 DNA follows: TGCGCCAGCAGCACCGCCGCAGGCTACGAGCAGTACTTC. Translating gives CASSTAAGYEQYF.

The chain is built from TRBV10-1 and TRBJ2-3; the match to TRBD2 covers 7 bases. Germline loops: CDR1 WNHNN, CDR2 SYGVQD (reference sequence). The trim removed 3 bases at V and 1 base at J, leaving 4 bases unmatched. The CDR3 is 15 residues long. This CDR3 is CASSESAGGTDTQYF. In nucleotides, the CDR3 is TGCGCCAGCAGTGAATCGGCGGGGGGCACAGATACGCAGTATTTT.

The genes are TRBV27 and TRBJ2-7; 8 bases align to TRBD1. The CDR3 sequence is 15 residues long. The V and J ends lost 6 bases and 5 bases, in that order; junction bases with no gene match: 12. The germline gives CDR1 MNHEY, CDR2 SMNVEV (reference sequence). CDR3 nucleotides: TGTGCCAGCAGACCGTCGGGACAGGTCCGAAACGAGCAGTACTTC. Its translation: CASRPSGQVRNEQYF.

This clone was recorded only once. The genes are TRBV2 and TRBJ1-1; D possibly corresponds to TRBD1 (6 bases). CDR3 length: 13 amino acids. CDR1 is SNHLY and CDR2 is FYNNEI in the germline V gene. V was clipped by 2 bases and J by 5 bases, with 9 bases between them. CDR3 sequence: CASSERGGTEAFF. The DNA of the CDR3 is TGTGCCAGCAGTGAAAGGGGGGGGACTGAAGCTTTCTTT.

The genes are TRBV6-4 and TRBJ2-3; TRBD2 matches 9 bases. This CDR3 has 15 amino acids. With V trimmed by 4 bases and J by 5 bases, 7 bases remained unmatched. In germline, CDR1 is MRHNA, CDR2 SNTAGT. This CDR3 reads CASSVGLAGRDTQYF. DNA for the CDR3: TGTGCCAGCAGTGTGGGGCTAGCGGGACGAGATACGCAGTATTTT.

This clone was found once. The CDR3 here is CASSIGTGGRTDTQYF. The CDR3 DNA reads as TGTGCCAGTAGTATAGGGACAGGGGGCCGCACAGATACGCAGTATTTT. The V and J genes are TRBV19 and TRBJ2-3, with 11 bases fitting TRBD1. The CDR3 sequence is 16 residues long. V lost 1 base and J lost 1; bases outside the gene matches: 1. The germline V gene has CDR1 LNHDA and CDR2 SQIVND (reference sequence). Based on the CDR3 plus reference TRBV19 and TRBJ2-3, the full variable domain is DGGITQSPKYLFRKEGQNVTLSCEQNLNHDAMYWYRQDPGQGLRLIYYSQIVNDFQKGDIAEGYSVSREKKESFPLTVTSAQKNPTAFYLCASSIGTGGRTDTQYFGPGTRLTVL.

The V call is TRBV5-1, the J call TRBJ1-2; 8 bases fit TRBD1. Germline values: CDR1 SGHRS, CDR2 YFSETQ. This CDR3 is built from 15 residues. The V segment lost 0 bases and the J segment 3 bases; nucleotides outside the gene matches: 4. DNA of the CDR3: TGCGCCAGCAGCTTGGGGACAGGGAACGACTATGGCTACACCTTC. The encoded protein is CASSLGTGNDYGYTF.

V is TRBV5-1 and J is TRBJ2-2; 9 positions match TRBD1. The germline V gene encodes CDR1 SGHRS and CDR2 YFSETQ. V shed 4 bases and J 6 bases; nucleotides not matched to a gene: 10. This CDR3 has 16 amino acids. The CDR3 here is CASSIYRGQVSGELFF. In DNA, the CDR3 is TGCGCCAGCAGCATCTACAGGGGGCAAGTTTCCGGGGAGCTGTTTTTT.

The rearrangement uses TRBV5-4 and TRBJ1-1; no firm D call. CDR3 length: 15 residues. The germline CDR1 and CDR2 sequences are SGHNT and YYREEE (reference sequence). The germline V and J ends were trimmed by 4 bases and 0 bases, with 13 bases remaining between them. The CDR3 spells CASSHNPTLNTEAFF. CDR3 nucleotides: TGTGCCAGCAGCCACAACCCCACCCTGAACACTGAAGCTTTCTTT.

This clone showed up many times. The chain uses TRBV7-9 and TRBJ2-7; TRBD2 agrees at 7 bases. Germline-derived CDR1 and CDR2 are SEHNR and FQNEAQ (reference sequence). Germline trimming cut 5 bases from V and 2 bases from J; bases unmatched to any gene: 3. The CDR3 contains 13 residues. This chain's CDR3 is CASSHGTTYEQYF. CDR3 coding DNA: TGTGCCAGCAGCCACGGGACTACCTACGAGCAGTACTTC. The whole variable domain, remainder taken from reference TRBV7-9 and TRBJ2-7, is DTGVSQNPRHKITKRGQNVTFRCDPISEHNRLYWYRQTLGQGPEFLTYFQNEAQLEKSRLLSDRFSAERPKGSFSTLEIQRTEQGDSAMYLCASSHGTTYEQYFGPGTRLTVT.

V usage is TRBV11-3 and J usage is TRBJ2-2, with a tentative D call TRBD2 (6 bases). Between the trimmed V and J ends, which lost 1 base and 2 bases, there was a span of 8 bases. This CDR3 is 15 amino acids long. Germline-derived CDR1 and CDR2 are SGHNT and YENEEA. CDR3 in amino acids: CASSLGGLNTGELFF. The CDR3 coding sequence is TGTGCCAGCAGCTTAGGGGGACTCAACACCGGGGAGCTGTTTTTT. The variable domain in full, completed from reference TRBV11-3 and TRBJ2-2, reads EAGVVQSPRYKIIEKKQPVAFWCNPISGHNTLYWYLQNLGQGPELLIRYENEEAVDDSQLPKDRFSAERLKGVDSTLKIQPAELGDSAVYLCASSLGGLNTGELFFGEGSRLTVL.

The chain links TRBV4-1 to TRBJ2-4; 9 positions agree with TRBD2. V shed 2 bases, J shed 0 bases, and the junction held 5 bases outside the gene matches. The CDR3 is 17 amino acids. Germline CDR1 is MGHRA and CDR2 is YSYEKL. CDR3 region: CASSQPLAGKAKNIQYF. CDR3 sequence (DNA): TGCGCCAGCAGCCAACCGCTAGCGGGAAAAGCCAAAAACATTCAGTACTTC.

V is TRBV19 and J is TRBJ1-3; D gene unclear. The V and J ends lost 11 bases and 4 bases respectively, with 15 bases between them. The CDR3 spans 13 residues. The germline gives CDR1 LNHDA, CDR2 SQIVND (reference sequence). For the CDR3, the DNA is TGTGCCGCGGGCACCTCAGGAGGAAACACCATATATTTT. Translated: CAAGTSGGNTIYF.

The genes are TRBV5-8 and TRBJ2-1, with 14 bases that match TRBD2. Germline V gives CDR1 SGHTS, CDR2 YDEGEE. This CDR3 is built from 17 residues. Trimming removed 0 bases from V and 2 bases from J; junction bases left unmatched: 1. CDR3 sequence reads: CASSLGLAGGAYNEQFF. In DNA form, the CDR3 reads TGTGCCAGCAGCTTGGGACTAGCGGGAGGGGCCTACAATGAGCAGTTCTTC.

The chain links TRBV30 to TRBJ1-2; D is undetermined. CDR3 length: 14 residues. Trimming took off 0 bases at V and 0 bases at J, with 8 bases between the two ends. Germline lookup yields CDR1 GTSNPN and CDR2 SVGIG (reference sequence). In DNA form, the CDR3 reads TGTGCCTGGAGTGTAAGCGGAGCTAACTATGGCTACACCTTC. Translated, it gives CAWSVSGANYGYTF.

This clone was found once. The gene calls are TRBV10-2 and TRBJ1-1; TRBD1 matches 11 bases. V shed 4 bases, J shed 5 bases, and the junction held 6 bases outside the gene matches. Per germline, CDR1 WSHSY and CDR2 SAAADI. The CDR3 has 15 amino acids. The CDR3 DNA follows: TGCGCCAGCAGTGGGACAGGGGGCGCGGGGACTGAAGCTTTCTTT. It translates to CASSGTGGAGTEAFF.

This sequence joins TRBV7-2 and TRBJ1-2, with 9 bases identical to TRBD1. Germline V gives CDR1 SGHTA, CDR2 FQGNSA. V lost 5 bases to trimming and J lost 0 bases; unmatched junction nucleotides: 4. The CDR3 covers 15 residues. The CDR3 is CASSTDRGTNYGYTF. The CDR3 DNA follows: TGTGCCAGCAGCACGGACAGGGGTACTAACTATGGCTACACCTTC.

This clone was counted once. The rearrangement uses TRBV5-1 and TRBJ1-1; D is ambiguous. The V gene's germline CDR1 is SGHRS and CDR2 YFSETQ. Trimming stripped 4 bases from V and 0 bases from J, with 13 bases between. The CDR3 spans 15 residues. The CDR3 DNA reads TGCGCCAGCAGCCGAGAACCTTCCATGAACACTGAAGCTTTCTTT. Translation: CASSREPSMNTEAFF. The variable domain in full, completed from reference TRBV5-1 and TRBJ1-1, reads KAGVTQTPRYLIKTRGQQVTLSCSPISGHRSVSWYQQTPGQGLQFLFEYFSETQRNKGNFPGRFSGRQFSNSRSEMNVSTLELGDSALYLCASSREPSMNTEAFFGQGTRLTVV.

This chain connects TRBV9 to TRBJ2-1, with 8 bases identical to TRBD2. The germline V gene encodes CDR1 SGDLS and CDR2 YYNGEE. The V and J ends lost 0 bases and 14 bases, in that order; junction bases with no gene match: 7. CDR3 length equals 13 residues. CDR3 sequence reads: CASSVDVTGGEFF. The CDR3 region has the DNA TGTGCCAGCAGCGTAGACGTTACGGGGGGGGAGTTCTTC.

This chain joins TRBV19 and TRBJ2-5, with 9 nucleotides matching TRBD1. From germline, CDR1 is LNHDA and CDR2 SQIVND (reference sequence). This CDR3 region has 14 residues. J lost 5 bases, V lost 5 bases, and 6 bases had no gene match. CDR3 nucleotides: TGTGCCAGTAGTCTACAGGGGGCCACGGAGACCCAGTACTTC. It specifies CASSLQGATETQYF.